This T cell receptor (beta chain) was sequenced in a study of T cell responses to AZD1222 COVID-19 vaccine. Comments on this clone: Other DNA sequences within the sample encode an identical CDR3.

Analysis merged second doses at about 4 or about 12 weeks. Deletions cut 3 bases from V and 2 bases from J, with 7 bases between. The germline V gene encodes CDR1 LNHDA and CDR2 SQIVND (reference sequence). The CDR3 has 13 amino acids. Some clones are missing from TCRdb's copy, which holds only in-frame ones; the method was immunoSEQ multiplex PCR. This table holds some 150,000 clones, roughly nine tenths found once. The rearrangement links TRBV19 to TRBJ1-1; no definite D call. Sequences were derived from peripheral blood, sampled 28 days after the second AZD1222 dose. The TCR was taken from an adult who received the AZD1222 COVID-19 vaccine. The CDR3 is CASSIRGNTEAFF. As DNA, the CDR3 is TGTGCCAGTAGTATCCGGGGAAACACTGAAGCTTTCTTT. Filled out from reference TRBV19 and TRBJ1-1, the complete variable domain reads DGGITQSPKYLFRKEGQNVTLSCEQNLNHDAMYWYRQDPGQGLRLIYYSQIVNDFQKGDIAEGYSVSREKKESFPLTVTSAQKNPTAFYLCASSIRGNTEAFFGQGTRLTVV.